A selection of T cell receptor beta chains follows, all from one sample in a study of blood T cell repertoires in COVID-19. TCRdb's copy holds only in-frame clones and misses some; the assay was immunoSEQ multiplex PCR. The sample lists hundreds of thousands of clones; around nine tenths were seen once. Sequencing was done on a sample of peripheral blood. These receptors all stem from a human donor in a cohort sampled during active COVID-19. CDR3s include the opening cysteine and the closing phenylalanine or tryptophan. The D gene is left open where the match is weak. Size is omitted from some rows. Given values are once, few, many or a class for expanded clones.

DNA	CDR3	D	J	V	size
TGTGCCAGCAGCTTAGGACCTAGCGAGGCCTACGAGCAGTACTTC	CASSLGPSEAYEQYF	.	TRBJ2-7	TRBV11-2	.
TGTGCCAGCAGGACGGGGGTGGACGGCTACACCTTC	CASRTGVDGYTF	.	TRBJ1-2	TRBV5-8	.
TGTGCCAGCAGTTTATCCATGGGGGTCTGGGCGGGGGGCTACGAGCAGTACTTC	CASSLSMGVWAGGYEQYF	TRBD2	TRBJ2-7	TRBV27	.
TGTGCCAGTCTAGGACTAGCGGGAGAAAACACCGGGGAGCTGTTTTTT	CASLGLAGENTGELFF	TRBD2	TRBJ2-2	TRBV30	.
TGTGCCAGCAGCTTATTGGGGGCCGGGATAGATACGCAGTATTTT	CASSLLGAGIDTQYF	.	TRBJ2-3	TRBV7-6	.
TGTGCCACCAGCAGAGCCTATGGGACAGGGGAGAGGGAGGGCTACACCTTC	CATSRAYGTGEREGYTF	TRBD1	TRBJ1-2	TRBV15	.
TGTGCCAGCAGTTACGGGCGGGCTTCACCCCTCCACTTT	CASSYGRASPLHF	.	TRBJ1-6	TRBV6-5	.
TGTGCCAGCAGCCGGGACAGGGTAAACTATGGCTACACCTTC	CASSRDRVNYGYTF	TRBD1	TRBJ1-2	TRBV2	.
TGTGCCAGCAGTCTATTGACAGCCTCCAACTACTATGGCTACACCTTC	CASSLLTASNYYGYTF	.	TRBJ1-2	TRBV28	.
TGCGCCAGCAGCTTGGACGCGGGAGAATCCGATGAGCAGTTCTTC	CASSLDAGESDEQFF	TRBD2	TRBJ2-1	TRBV5-1	.
TGTGCCAGCAGCAAAGCAGCTCCGGGACAGCACCGTCTCCCCTATGGCTACACCTTC	CASSKAAPGQHRLPYGYTF	.	TRBJ1-2	TRBV21-1	.
TGTGCCGGGGGGGCGATTGGGTCTGGAAACACCATATATTTT	CAGGAIGSGNTIYF	.	TRBJ1-3	TRBV6-5	.
TGTGCCAGCAGCCAAGCGGGGTATTCTCAAGAGACCCAGTACTTC	CASSQAGYSQETQYF	.	TRBJ2-5	TRBV4-2	.
TGTGCCACCAGCAGACAACCCTTCGGTGGGCGGGGGCGTTCCAATGAGCAGTTCTTC	CATSRQPFGGRGRSNEQFF	.	TRBJ2-1	TRBV15	.
TGTGCCAGTAGTGGGACAGGACTCTACACATTTCTTCTCTACAATGAGCAGTTCTTC	CASSGTGLYTFLLYNEQFF	TRBD1	TRBJ2-1	TRBV19	.
TGTGCCAGCAGCCCAGGGCTAGCGGAAGGACTTATCTCCTACGAGCAGTACTTC	CASSPGLAEGLISYEQYF	TRBD2	TRBJ2-7	TRBV14	.
TGTGCCAGCAGCTGGTCTAGTTCGTATGAGCAGTTCTTC	CASSWSSSYEQFF	.	TRBJ2-1	TRBV7-3	.
TGTGCCAACGGACTAGCGGGAGTCGAGACCCAGTACTTC	CANGLAGVETQYF	TRBD2	TRBJ2-5	TRBV2	.
TGTGCCAGTAGTCCCCGACAGCCTCCCCTTGGTAACGAGCAGTACTTC	CASSPRQPPLGNEQYF	.	TRBJ2-7	TRBV19	once
TGTGCCAGCAGCCCATCGCTCCGGACTAGCGAATACGAGCAGTACTTC	CASSPSLRTSEYEQYF	TRBD2	TRBJ2-7	TRBV3-1/TRBV3-2	.
TGTGCCAGCAGCCACGCGTCACTAGCGGGAGAAGAGACCCAGTACTTC	CASSHASLAGEETQYF	TRBD2	TRBJ2-5	TRBV3-1/TRBV3-2	.
TGTGCCAGCAGTGAAGAGAGGAACACTGAAGCTTTCTTT	CASSEERNTEAFF	.	TRBJ1-1	TRBV2	.
TGTGCCAGCAGCGGGGGGACTAGCGGGGGTACGGAGACCCAGTACTTC	CASSGGTSGGTETQYF	TRBD2	TRBJ2-5	TRBV2	once
TGTGCCAGCAGCTTGGCCGACAGGGCGTGGCAGTTCTTC	CASSLADRAWQFF	TRBD1	TRBJ2-1	TRBV5-8	.
TGTGCCAGCAGCTTGACAGGAACCGACCTCTACGAGCAGTACTTC	CASSLTGTDLYEQYF	.	TRBJ2-7	TRBV9	.
TGCGCCAGCAGTCCTGGACTAGCGGGAGGGCATGAGCAGTTCTTC	CASSPGLAGGHEQFF	TRBD2	TRBJ2-1	TRBV5-1	.
TGTGCCAGCAAACGGACAGGGGACGTGGCTCAGCCCCAGCATTTT	CASKRTGDVAQPQHF	TRBD1	TRBJ1-5	TRBV2	.
TGTGCCACCAGTGACGCAGGGGGCTGGCGTGGCTACACCTTC	CATSDAGGWRGYTF	TRBD1	TRBJ1-2	TRBV24-1	.
TGTGCCAGCAGACAACTAGCGGGGAAGACAGATACGCAGTATTTT	CASRQLAGKTDTQYF	TRBD2	TRBJ2-3	TRBV11-2	.
TGTGCCAGCAGCTTGAGGGACTCGTACAATGAGCAGTTCTTC	CASSLRDSYNEQFF	.	TRBJ2-1	TRBV7-2	.
TGTGCCAGTAGTATGAAGCTTGACACTGAAGCTTTCTTT	CASSMKLDTEAFF	.	TRBJ1-1	TRBV19	.
TGTGCCAGCAGCCAATCACAATATCAAGAGACCCAGTACTTC	CASSQSQYQETQYF	.	TRBJ2-5	TRBV14	.
TGTGCCAGCAGAGTAGCGGAACCGAACACCGGGGAGCTGTTTTTT	CASRVAEPNTGELFF	.	TRBJ2-2	TRBV28	.
TGTGCCAGCAGTTTTTCAGGCGGGAGAGGTACAGATACGCAGTATTTT	CASSFSGGRGTDTQYF	TRBD2	TRBJ2-3	TRBV27	.
TGTGCCAGCAGCTTAGGGCTAGCGGGAGGTGGAGAGCAGTACTTC	CASSLGLAGGGEQYF	TRBD2	TRBJ2-7	TRBV7-9	few